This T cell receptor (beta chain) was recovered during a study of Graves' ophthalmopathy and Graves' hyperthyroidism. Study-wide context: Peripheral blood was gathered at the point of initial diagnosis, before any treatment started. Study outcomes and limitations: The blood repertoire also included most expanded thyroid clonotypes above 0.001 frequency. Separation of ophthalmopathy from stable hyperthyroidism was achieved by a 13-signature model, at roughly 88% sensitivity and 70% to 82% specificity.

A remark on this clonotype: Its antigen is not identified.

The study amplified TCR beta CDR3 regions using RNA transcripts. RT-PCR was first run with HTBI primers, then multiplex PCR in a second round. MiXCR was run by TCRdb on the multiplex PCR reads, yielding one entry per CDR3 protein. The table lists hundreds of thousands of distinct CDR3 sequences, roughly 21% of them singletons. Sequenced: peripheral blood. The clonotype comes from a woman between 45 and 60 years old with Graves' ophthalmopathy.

CDR3 in DNA: TGTGCCAGCACCGTTACAGGGGGTCGTCCGTACTTC. It encodes CASTVTGGRPYF. This chain connects TRBV12-3 or TRBV12-4 to TRBJ2-4, with 8 bases fitting TRBD1. CDR3 length: 12 amino acids. The J segment lost 15 bases and the V segment lost 7 bases, leaving 11 bases of the junction unmatched.